This T cell receptor beta chain was recorded in a study of CD8+ T cells in alopecia areata. Extracted RNA was reverse transcribed, and the resulting cDNA served as sequencing template. The protocol was immunoSEQ multiplex PCR, while the TCRdb copy is restricted to in-frame clones and leaves out a portion. The sample records 150,000 or so clones, about 87% being singletons. Germline V gene sequence: CDR1 SGHRS, CDR2 YFSETQ. With 0 bases clipped from V and 4 bases from J, the junction kept 3 bases outside the gene matches. This CDR3 is built from 16 residues. The TCR was taken from a human donor with alopecia areata. The J gene is TRBJ2-1, the V gene TRBV5-1, with 11 bases fitting TRBD2. This sample comprised CD8+ T cells sorted from blood, obtained at week 0. The CDR3 DNA is TGCGCCAGCAGCTTGGTACTAGCGGGAGTGTACAATGAGCAGTTCTTC. Its translation: CASSLVLAGVYNEQFF.